This T cell receptor beta chain was retrieved from a study of control samples from healthy donors and cancer patients. TCRdb's copy holds only in-frame clones and misses some; the assay was immunoSEQ multiplex PCR. The sample shows 150,000 to 200,000 clones, about 90% of them seen only once. Trimming took 4 bases from V and 4 from J; bases not matched to a gene: 5. CDR1 and CDR2 from the germline V gene are MGHRA and YSYEKL. The CDR3 has 15 amino acids. The sample was blood. The TCR was taken from a young man in good health. The chain uses TRBV4-1 and TRBJ2-7, with 12 nucleotides matching TRBD1. This CDR3 reads CASSRPGQGAYEQYF. The CDR3 nucleotides read TGCGCCAGCAGCCGCCCGGGACAGGGGGCTTACGAGCAGTACTTC.